One and the same sample provided the 22 T cell receptor beta chains below, sequenced in a study of blood T cell repertoires in COVID-19 (dated by TCRdb to the early 2020s). The method was the immunoSEQ multiplex PCR assay. TCRdb provides this immuneACCESS table in a form limited to in-frame rearrangements. Some clones are lacking; in checked studies, under half of them reflect an unresolved V gene, and why the rest are absent is not known. For this sample there are around 310,000 clones; roughly 89% appear just once. 0.95% to 1.3% of the sample is in the top ten clones. Material for sequencing was peripheral blood. The receptors derive from a woman in her thirties or forties with COVID-19, enrolled during active disease.

As DNA, the CDR3 is TGTGCCAGCTCACCAAGACTAGCGGGTTCCTCCTACAATGAGCAGTTCTTC. Translated, it gives CASSPRLAGSSYNEQFF. The chain employs TRBV18 and TRBJ2-1; 10 nucleotides align to TRBD2. From germline, CDR1 is KGHSH and CDR2 LQKENI. V trimming: 2 bases; J trimming: 0 bases; junction bases outside the gene matches: 4. The CDR3 runs 17 residues.

The CDR3 loop is CASSPRGGEAGELFF. Here the CDR3 DNA reads TGTGCCAGCAGCCCGAGAGGAGGGGAGGCCGGGGAGCTGTTTTTT. The gene calls are TRBV7-9 and TRBJ2-2; the D gene is possibly TRBD2 (6 bases). This CDR3 is built from 15 residues. Germline CDR1 is SEHNR and CDR2 is FQNEAQ (reference sequence). Trimming left V 5 bases short and J 6 bases short, with 16 bases between. The full variable domain, rest sourced from reference TRBV7-9 and TRBJ2-2, is DTGVSQNPRHKITKRGQNVTFRCDPISEHNRLYWYRQTLGQGPEFLTYFQNEAQLEKSRLLSDRFSAERPKGSFSTLEIQRTEQGDSAMYLCASSPRGGEAGELFFGEGSRLTVL.

In its sample, this clone was seen a few times. CDR3 in amino acids: CASSLEGGLRSGNTIYF. The CDR3 DNA sequence: TGTGCCAGCAGCTTGGAAGGCGGCCTTCGCTCTGGAAACACCATATATTTT. J is TRBJ1-3 and V is TRBV7-9, with unresolved D. The length of the CDR3 is 17 residues. Germline V CDR1 and CDR2: SEHNR, FQNEAQ (reference sequence). Trimming removed 3 bases from V and 0 bases from J, with 15 bases in between.

The rearrangement uses TRBV7-9 and TRBJ1-4; D possibly corresponds to TRBD1 (5 bases). CDR1 and CDR2 (germline): SEHNR, FQNEAQ (reference sequence). This CDR3 has 14 amino acids. The V end was cut by 8 bases, the J end by 3 bases, with 13 bases between. DNA for the CDR3: TGTGCCAGCGGCCGGGGGGAGGCTAATGAAAAACTGTTTTTT. It is translated as CASGRGEANEKLFF.

This chain joins TRBV19 and TRBJ2-3, with unresolved D. CDR3 length equals 16 residues. The V end lost 3 bases, the J end lost 0 bases, and 13 bases lay between the germline ends. Per germline, CDR1 LNHDA and CDR2 SQIVND (reference sequence). CDR3 sequence (DNA): TGTGCCAGTAGTATTCGCGGCACCTCTAGCACAGATACGCAGTATTTT. Its translation: CASSIRGTSSTDTQYF.

The V and J genes are TRBV24-1 and TRBJ2-7, with 12 nucleotides matching TRBD1. V lost 8 bases, J lost 3 bases, and 16 bases stayed unmatched. This CDR3 region has 18 residues. The germline gives CDR1 KGHDR, CDR2 SFDVKD. In DNA form, the CDR3 reads TGTGCCACCACTGGGGCGGGGACAGGGGGCCCCCTTCTCTACGAGCAGTACTTC. It encodes CATTGAGTGGPLLYEQYF.

The chain has TRBV12-3 or TRBV12-4 and TRBJ1-4; D not resolved. CDR3 length: 12 residues. V was trimmed by 10 bases and J by 7 bases, leaving 13 bases between them. The CDR3 DNA sequence: TGTGCCACTTACCGCCGGGGTGAAAAACTGTTTTTT. This codes for CATYRRGEKLFF.

The chain recombines TRBV11-2 with TRBJ1-1; 8 bases agree with TRBD1. Germline V gene data show CDR1 as SGHAT and CDR2 as FQNNGV. The CDR3 has 12 residues. V lost 5 bases to trimming and J lost 10 bases; unmatched junction nucleotides: 6. DNA of the CDR3: TGTGCCAGCAGCCCGGACAGGGAGGGAGCTTTCTTT. It codes for CASSPDREGAFF.

This chain connects TRBV7-3 to TRBJ2-3; TRBD2 might be the D (6 bases). Trimming pared 5 bases from V and 5 bases from J, leaving 8 bases between. The CDR3 loop spans 12 amino acids. The germline V gene has CDR1 SGHTA and CDR2 FQGTGA. CDR3 sequence reads: CASSRRGDTQYF. The CDR3 DNA sequence: TGTGCCAGCAGCCGGCGGGGAGATACGCAGTATTTT.

J is TRBJ2-7 and V is TRBV11-3; 8 bases align to TRBD1. The CDR3 length is 13 residues. CDR1 is SGHNT and CDR2 is YENEEA in the germline V gene. V trimming: 8 bases; J trimming: 5 bases; junction bases outside the gene matches: 8. The CDR3 reads CASGLGQANEQYF. In nucleotides, the CDR3 is TGTGCCAGCGGACTGGGACAGGCCAACGAGCAGTACTTC.

The genes are TRBV28 and TRBJ2-7; D is possibly TRBD2 (5 bases). CDR1 is MDHEN, CDR2 SYDVKM, per germline. The CDR3 has 15 residues. The ends were cut back, 1 base at V and 3 bases at J, with 13 bases in the middle. Here the CDR3 DNA reads TGTGCCAGCAGTTTATTCCTAGTAGAGGGCTACGAGCAGTACTTC. This translates into CASSLFLVEGYEQYF.

V usage is TRBV7-2 and J usage is TRBJ1-5, with a tentative D call TRBD1 (6 bases). The CDR3 is 15 residues long. Germline assignment: CDR1 SGHTA and CDR2 FQGNSA. Trimming shortened V by 8 bases and J by 1 base, and 15 bases separated the two germline ends. The CDR3 sequence: CASVRGRGSNQPQHF. The DNA for the CDR3 is TGTGCCAGCGTGAGGGGGAGAGGGAGCAATCAGCCCCAGCATTTT.

The chain carries TRBV7-2 and TRBJ1-1, with D possibly TRBD1 on 5 matching bases. Trimming shortened V by 5 bases and J by 0 bases, and 10 bases separated the two germline ends. The CDR3 totals 14 residues. Per germline, CDR1 SGHTA and CDR2 FQGNSA. The CDR3 here is CASSEGLMNTEAFF. CDR3 DNA: TGTGCCAGCAGCGAGGGACTTATGAACACTGAAGCTTTCTTT.

The chain carries TRBV9 and TRBJ1-2, with D possibly TRBD1 on 5 matching bases. CDR1 SGDLS and CDR2 YYNGEE come from the germline V gene. The CDR3 contains 14 residues. V lost 4 bases and J lost 4, with 14 bases in between. DNA for the CDR3: TGTGCCAGCAGCATCCCCGGGGGTTTCTATGGCTACACCTTC. Encoded protein: CASSIPGGFYGYTF.

V gene TRBV9 combines with J gene TRBJ2-1; 12 positions match TRBD2. The CDR3 runs 19 residues. V lost 4 bases to trimming and J lost 0 bases; unmatched junction nucleotides: 11. CDR1 is SGDLS and CDR2 is YYNGEE in the germline V gene. The DNA of the CDR3 is TGTGCCAGCAGCCCCGGGATCCTAGCGGGAGGGAGCTCCTACAATGAGCAGTTCTTC. This codes for CASSPGILAGGSSYNEQFF.

The V call is TRBV27, the J call TRBJ2-5; possible D gene TRBD1, 6 bases. The CDR3 is 14 residues long. The V and J ends lost 3 bases and 3 bases respectively, with 11 bases between them. Looked up from germline, CDR1 is MNHEY and CDR2 is SMNVEV (reference sequence). The DNA for the CDR3 is TGTGCCAGCAGTTTCCGGGACAAAAAAGAGACCCAGTACTTC. Its translation is CASSFRDKKETQYF.

The CDR3 DNA reads TGTGCCAGCAGCTTGGCCAGACAGGGGGCGACCATTAGCAATCAGCCCCAGCATTTT. The encoded protein is CASSLARQGATISNQPQHF. The V gene is TRBV5-5, the J gene TRBJ1-5, with TRBD1 identical over 10 bases. The CDR3 is 19 residues long. Germline V gene data show CDR1 as SGHKS and CDR2 as YYEKEE (reference sequence). The V and J ends lost 0 bases and 0 bases, in that order; junction bases with no gene match: 9.

The chain joins TRBV6-5 to TRBJ2-7; D remains unclear. Per the germline V gene, CDR1 is MNHEY and CDR2 is SVGAGI. The length of the CDR3 is 12 residues. Trimming left V 8 bases short and J 3 bases short, with 11 bases between. The CDR3: CASGSPFYEQYF. CDR3 nucleotides: TGTGCCAGCGGTAGCCCGTTCTACGAGCAGTACTTC.

This clone has just one count. The chain employs TRBV7-8 and TRBJ1-2; a possible D gene is TRBD1 (5 bases). This CDR3 region has 13 residues. Germline V gives CDR1 SGHVS, CDR2 FQNEAQ. The ends were cut back, 5 bases at V and 2 bases at J, with 9 bases in the middle. CDR3 bases: TGTGCCAGCAGCCGGCCAGGGAACTATGGCTACACCTTC. Protein product: CASSRPGNYGYTF.

This clone was recorded once. The gene calls are TRBV12-3 or TRBV12-4 and TRBJ1-1, with a weak D call TRBD1 (6 bases). This CDR3 is 13 amino acids long. Trimming removed 2 bases from V and 11 bases from J, with 15 bases in between. The CDR3 DNA reads TGTGCCAGCAGTTTAAGGGGGGAGGGTGTCGCTTTCTTT. This gives the protein CASSLRGEGVAFF.

This clone was picked up a small number of times. J is TRBJ1-2 and V is TRBV12-3 or TRBV12-4, with a weak D call TRBD1 (6 bases). Trimming left V 6 bases short and J 8 bases short, with 13 bases between. This CDR3 has 12 residues. Here the CDR3 reads CASSLDRIGYTF. The CDR3 coding sequence is TGTGCCAGCAGCCTTGACAGGATCGGCTACACCTTC.

The chain is built from TRBV5-1 and TRBJ1-2, with a weak D call TRBD1 (6 bases). This CDR3 comprises 14 residues. CDR1 is SGHRS and CDR2 is YFSETQ in the germline V gene. Trimming removed 4 bases at V and 4 bases at J, with 14 bases between. CDR3 protein: CASSENRAGYGYTF. The CDR3 DNA reads as TGCGCCAGCAGCGAAAACAGGGCCGGCTATGGCTACACCTTC. Looking up the rest from reference TRBV5-1 and TRBJ1-2 gives the full variable domain: KAGVTQTPRYLIKTRGQQVTLSCSPISGHRSVSWYQQTPGQGLQFLFEYFSETQRNKGNFPGRFSGRQFSNSRSEMNVSTLELGDSALYLCASSENRAGYGYTFGSGTRLTVV.